This T cell receptor (beta chain) came from a study of T cell responses to AZD1222 COVID-19 vaccine. The length of the CDR3 is 14 residues. CDR1 is MNHNY and CDR2 is SVGAGI in the germline V gene (reference sequence). V was cut by 0 bases and J by 5 bases, with 8 bases left in between. The protocol was immunoSEQ multiplex PCR, while the TCRdb copy is restricted to in-frame clones and leaves out a portion. There are roughly 110,000 clones in the sample; approximately 86% occur only once, and over 3.5% lies in the top ten. Sequences were derived from peripheral blood, sampled on day 0 of AZD1222 vaccination. The TCR comes from an adult in good health. The chain joins TRBV6-6 to TRBJ1-5; D unclear. CDR3: CASSYSDGDQPQHF. CDR3 in DNA: TGTGCCAGCAGTTACTCGGACGGAGATCAGCCCCAGCATTTT.